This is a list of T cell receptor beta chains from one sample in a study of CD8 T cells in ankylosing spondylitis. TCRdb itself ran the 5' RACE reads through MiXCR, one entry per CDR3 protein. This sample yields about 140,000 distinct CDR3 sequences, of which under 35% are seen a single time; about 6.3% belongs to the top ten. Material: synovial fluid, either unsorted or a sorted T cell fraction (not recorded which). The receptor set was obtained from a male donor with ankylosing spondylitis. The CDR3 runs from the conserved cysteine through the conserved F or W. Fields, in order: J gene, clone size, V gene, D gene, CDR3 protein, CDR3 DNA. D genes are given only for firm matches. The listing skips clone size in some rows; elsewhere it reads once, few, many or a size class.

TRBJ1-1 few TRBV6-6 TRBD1 CASRGQTNTEAFF TGTGCCAGCCGGGGACAGACGAACACTGAAGCTTTCTTT
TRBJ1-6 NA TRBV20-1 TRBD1 CSARGQGACYNSPLHF TGCAGTGCTAGGGGGCAGGGGGCGTGCTATAATTCACCCCTCCACTTT
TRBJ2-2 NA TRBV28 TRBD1 CASTLRDRGSTGELFF TGTGCCAGCACCCTCAGGGACAGGGGGAGTACCGGGGAGCTGTTTTTT
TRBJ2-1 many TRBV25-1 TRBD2 CASHSGRAVSDEQFF TGTGCCAGCCATAGCGGGAGGGCCGTCTCAGATGAGCAGTTCTTC
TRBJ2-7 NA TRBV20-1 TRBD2 CSAGIAGGPVEQYF TGCAGTGCTGGTATAGCGGGAGGGCCAGTCGAGCAGTACTTC
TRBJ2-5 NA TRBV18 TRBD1 CASSPPGQGGTQYF TGTGCCAGCTCACCACCGGGACAGGGCGGGACCCAGTACTTC
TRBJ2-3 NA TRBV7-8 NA CASSLTEASTDTQYF TGTGCCAGCAGCTTAACAGAGGCCTCCACAGATACGCAGTATTTT
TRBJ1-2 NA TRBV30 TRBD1 CAWGRDRGRGGYTF TGTGCCTGGGGACGGGACAGGGGGCGAGGTGGCTACACCTTC
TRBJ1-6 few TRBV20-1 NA CSATPGAVADNSPLHF TGCAGTGCCACCCCCGGGGCGGTCGCGGATAATTCACCCCTCCACTTT
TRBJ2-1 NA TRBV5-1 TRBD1 CASSLEGQRYNEQFF TGCGCCAGCAGCTTGGAGGGACAGAGATACAATGAGCAGTTCTTC
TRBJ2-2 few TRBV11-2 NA CASSASGTGRELFF TGTGCCAGCAGCGCCAGCGGGACAGGCCGGGAGCTGTTTTTT
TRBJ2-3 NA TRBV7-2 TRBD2 CASSQKSGRRSTDTQYF TGTGCCAGCAGTCAAAAAAGCGGGAGGCGTTCCACAGATACGCAGTATTTT
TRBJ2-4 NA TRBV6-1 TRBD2 CASSEERGDKNIQYF TGTGCCAGCAGTGAAGAACGGGGGGACAAAAACATTCAGTACTTC
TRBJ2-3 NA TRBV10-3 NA CAIGLVGDTQYF TGTGCCATCGGTTTAGTGGGAGATACGCAGTATTTT
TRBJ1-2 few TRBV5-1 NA CASSLVWGSSSGYTF TGCGCCAGCAGCTTGGTTTGGGGGAGTTCAAGTGGCTACACCTTC
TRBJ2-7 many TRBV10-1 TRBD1 CASSESIGTASYEQYF TGCGCCAGCAGTGAGTCAATAGGGACAGCATCCTACGAGCAGTACTTC
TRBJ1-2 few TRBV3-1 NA CASSQGTQGLHGYTF TGTGCCAGCAGCCAAGGCACACAGGGTTTGCATGGCTACACCTTC
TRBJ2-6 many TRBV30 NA CAAISGANVLTF TGTGCCGCGATCTCTGGGGCCAACGTCCTGACTTTC
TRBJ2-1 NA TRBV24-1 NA CATSDYIDSNYNEQFF TGTGCCACCAGTGATTACATCGACAGCAACTACAATGAGCAGTTCTTC
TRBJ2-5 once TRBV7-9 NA CASSLLVGAEKETQYF TGTGCCAGCAGCTTACTTGTCGGGGCGGAAAAAGAGACCCAGTACTTC
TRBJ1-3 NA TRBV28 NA CASSIGQFFSGNTIYF TGTGCCAGCAGTATAGGACAGTTTTTCTCTGGAAACACCATATATTTT
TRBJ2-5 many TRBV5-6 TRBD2 CASSGLAGTQETQYF TGTGCCAGCAGCGGCCTAGCGGGGACACAAGAGACCCAGTACTTC
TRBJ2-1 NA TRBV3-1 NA CASSQGLSRNEQFF TGTGCCAGCAGCCAGGGTTTATCGCGAAATGAGCAGTTCTTC
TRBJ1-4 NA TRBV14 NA CASSPDRREKLFF TGTGCCAGCAGCCCTGACAGGCGTGAAAAACTGTTTTTT
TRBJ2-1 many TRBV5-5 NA CASSLTGRPHEQFF TGTGCCAGCAGCTTGACCGGAAGGCCCCATGAGCAGTTCTTC
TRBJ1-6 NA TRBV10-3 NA CAISEPDGRNLHF TGTGCCATCAGTGAGCCGGACGGTAGGAACCTCCACTTT
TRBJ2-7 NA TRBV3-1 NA CASSQEKVSEQYF TGTGCCAGCAGCCAAGAGAAGGTTTCCGAGCAGTACTTC
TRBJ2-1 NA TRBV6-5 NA CASSYKHNEQFF TGTGCCAGCAGTTACAAGCACAATGAGCAGTTCTTC
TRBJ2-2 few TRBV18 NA CASSLLDLGQRNTGELFF TGTGCCAGCTCACTACTGGATCTAGGACAGCGAAACACCGGGGAGCTGTTTTTT
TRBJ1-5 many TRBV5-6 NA CASSQTHSNQPQHF TGTGCCAGCAGTCAGACTCATAGCAATCAGCCCCAGCATTTT
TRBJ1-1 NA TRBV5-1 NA CASSDQAVNTEAFF TGCGCCAGCTCCGATCAGGCGGTGAACACTGAAGCTTTCTTT
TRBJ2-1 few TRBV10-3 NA CAIRSPFDEQFF TGTGCCATCAGGAGCCCGTTCGATGAGCAGTTCTTC
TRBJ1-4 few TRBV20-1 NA CSVAGLYATNEKLFF TGCAGTGTTGCAGGGCTGTATGCAACTAATGAAAAACTGTTTTTT
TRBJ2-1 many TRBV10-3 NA CAISESSYNEQFF TGTGCCATCAGTGAGAGCTCCTACAATGAGCAGTTCTTC
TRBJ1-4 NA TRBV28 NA CASHDQGEKLFF TGTGCCAGCCACGACCAGGGAGAAAAACTGTTTTTT
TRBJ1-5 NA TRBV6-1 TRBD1 CASRETGSNQPQHF TGTGCCAGCAGAGAGACAGGGTCTAATCAGCCCCAGCATTTT
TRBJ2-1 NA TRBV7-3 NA CASSRDNSDEQFF TGTGCCAGCAGCCGAGACAATTCTGATGAGCAGTTCTTC
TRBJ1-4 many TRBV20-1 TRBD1 CSATTGGRDEKLFF TGCAGTGCCACTACAGGGGGTAGGGATGAAAAACTGTTTTTT
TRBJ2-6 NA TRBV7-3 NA CASSPQSLFGANVLTF TGTGCCAGCAGCCCCCAATCCCTCTTTGGGGCCAACGTCCTGACTTTC